This TCR beta chain was found in a study of post-analysis software for immune sequencing data. Study-wide points: Comparison of patients with controls showed about 5 TRBV segments more frequent in patients, TRBV5-6, TRBV5-1 and TRBV20-1 among them. Samples made in the same batch grouped tightly together by F measure.

Sequencing libraries made from TCR beta cDNA carried unique molecular identifiers. From the PCR reads, TCRdb called clonotypes with MiXCR, one entry per CDR3 protein. The sample records under 200,000 distinct CDR3 sequences, about 37% being singletons. This clonotype came up a few times. Its specificity is not known. The germline gives CDR1 DFQATT, CDR2 SNEGSKA (reference sequence). The length of the CDR3 is 17 residues. The V segment lost 1 base and the J segment 9 bases; nucleotides outside the gene matches: 13. The gene calls are TRBV20-1 and TRBJ2-1, with 12 bases identical to TRBD2. Sample: blood, taken after autologous hematopoietic stem cell transplantation. The clonotype comes from a girl between 5 and 17 years old with multiple sclerosis. This CDR3 reads CSARGGELAGGSGEQFF. The CDR3 DNA sequence: TGCAGTGCTAGAGGGGGTGAGCTAGCGGGAGGGTCGGGTGAGCAGTTCTTC.